This T cell receptor (beta chain) originates from a study of metastatic and nonmetastatic thyroid tumors (dated by TCRdb to about 2020). Broadly, across the study: The researchers compared repertoires between peripheral blood samples and tumor or nodule tissue samples from patients with malignant or benign thyroid disease. Points the paper makes about the study in general: In both blood and tumor samples, TCR beta diversity was reported to be significantly higher in malignant tumors than in benign nodules.

This clone has a count of ten or more. Which antigen it targets is not known. The junction does not match germline at one end; this may be a read error. The protocol used for the library was PCR. TCRdb lists the instrument as Illumina HiSeq 4000. High-throughput sequencing was used to profile the CDR3 region of the TCR beta-chain in every patient. The authors' pipeline ran thus. The researchers built a classifier to tell apart papillary thyroid cancer patients with distant metastasis, based on CDR3 differences among clinicopathological groups. The Shannon index was used to assess repertoire diversity, and the Morisita-Horn index was used to assess tumor-blood repertoire similarity. TCRdb reran the public reads through fastp at Q25 and MiXCR, keeping productive beta chains. TCRdb, rather than the study authors, made the V and J calls. This sample has about 33,000 clones in its table, and roughly a sixth of those were observed once. Under 15% of the sample rests with the top ten.

Its CDR3 holds 16 amino acids, cysteine through phenylalanine. Kept here is only the CDR3 DNA, which spans 48 bases and is read in frame from base 1. CDR1 and CDR2 are read off the germline V gene as SNHLY and FYNNEI. No patient had received any treatment before thyroid surgery. Patient clinical samples collected from the early 2010s to the late 2010s were retrospectively analysed using T-cell receptor beta sequencing. Sequenced sample: blood. The chain joins TRBV2 to TRBJ2-3; TRBD1 could be the D gene, as 6 bases match. This receptor was taken from a male donor with papillary thyroid cancer or a benign thyroid nodule (not recorded which). Some clones in this sample may be carry-over from other donors' samples. The DNA is TGTGCCAGCAGGGAAGGGGCGACAGGAGGCACAGATACGCAGTATTTT. Its translation reads: CASREGATGGTDTQYF.